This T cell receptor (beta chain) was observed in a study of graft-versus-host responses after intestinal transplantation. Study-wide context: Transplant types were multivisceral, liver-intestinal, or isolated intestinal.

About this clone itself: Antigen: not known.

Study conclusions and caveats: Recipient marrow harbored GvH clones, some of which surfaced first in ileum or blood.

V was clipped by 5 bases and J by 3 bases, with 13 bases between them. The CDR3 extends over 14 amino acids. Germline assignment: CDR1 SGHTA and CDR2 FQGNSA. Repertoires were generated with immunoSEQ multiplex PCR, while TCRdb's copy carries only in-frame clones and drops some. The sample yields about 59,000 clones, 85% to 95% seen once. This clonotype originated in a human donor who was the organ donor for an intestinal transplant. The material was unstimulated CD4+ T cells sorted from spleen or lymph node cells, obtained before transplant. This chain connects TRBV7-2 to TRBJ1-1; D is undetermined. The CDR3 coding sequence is TGTGCCAGCAGCCCCCGCGGAATCTACACTGAAGCTTTCTTT. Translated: CASSPRGIYTEAFF.